One TCR beta chain is described in this entry. What it binds is unknown. The table came from immunoSEQ multiplex PCR; TCRdb's copy has only in-frame clones and leaves some out. The sample includes 37,000 or so clones, 82% seen only once; the top ten take 18%. The sample is drawn from a study of PD-L1 blockade in urothelial cancer. Trimming removed 0 bases at V and 0 bases at J, with 14 bases between. The germline CDR1 and CDR2 sequences are SGHAT and FQNNGV. This CDR3 has 18 residues. Study-level results: Clonality of blood TCR below the median before treatment predicted better survival.

This specimen was PBMCs, taken around atezolizumab (anti-PD-L1) treatment. The TCR sequence derives from a man in his sixties with urothelial cancer. The V gene is TRBV11-2, the J gene TRBJ2-2; D uncertain. The CDR3 DNA is TGTGCCAGCAGCTTAGACTCGTCAGTGTTTGCGAACACCGGGGAGCTGTTTTTT. This codes for CASSLDSSVFANTGELFF. The variable domain in full, completed from reference TRBV11-2 and TRBJ2-2, reads EAGVAQSPRYKIIEKRQSVAFWCNPISGHATLYWYQQILGQGPKLLIQFQNNGVVDDSQLPKDRFSAERLKGVDSTLKIQPAKLEDSAVYLCASSLDSSVFANTGELFFGEGSRLTVL.